This T cell receptor beta chain was recorded in a study of neurological immune-mediated disorders. General study findings and limits: Subjects shared no identical expanded-clone CDR3 amino acid sequences, suggesting private TCR-beta repertoires in all groups.

This clonotype was seen many times. Its antigen is currently unknown. Time point reported: longitudinal time-point 2. 2 million unsorted PBMCs were stored in RNAlater at -80 °C before RNA extraction. As for the cDNA, it was generated by 5'RACE with 10-nucleotide random UMIs. From 15-18 subjects, each sequencing run yielded over 180 million TCR-beta sequences. TCRdb ran MiXCR on the 5' RACE reads and lists one entry per CDR3 protein. The sample lists fewer than 60,000 distinct CDR3 sequences, about an eighth seen once, with 4.5% in the top ten. Germline V gene lookup returns CDR1 DFQATT and CDR2 SNEGSKA (reference sequence). This CDR3 has 16 residues.

The J gene is TRBJ2-5, the V gene TRBV20-1; 14 positions match TRBD2. This TCR came from a male donor with HTLV-1-associated myelopathy (HAM/TSP). The specimen sequenced was PBMCs. Here the CDR3 DNA reads TGCAGCGCAGAGACTAGCGGGGGGGAGAGTGGAGAGACCCAGTACTTC. Its protein is CSAETSGGESGETQYF.